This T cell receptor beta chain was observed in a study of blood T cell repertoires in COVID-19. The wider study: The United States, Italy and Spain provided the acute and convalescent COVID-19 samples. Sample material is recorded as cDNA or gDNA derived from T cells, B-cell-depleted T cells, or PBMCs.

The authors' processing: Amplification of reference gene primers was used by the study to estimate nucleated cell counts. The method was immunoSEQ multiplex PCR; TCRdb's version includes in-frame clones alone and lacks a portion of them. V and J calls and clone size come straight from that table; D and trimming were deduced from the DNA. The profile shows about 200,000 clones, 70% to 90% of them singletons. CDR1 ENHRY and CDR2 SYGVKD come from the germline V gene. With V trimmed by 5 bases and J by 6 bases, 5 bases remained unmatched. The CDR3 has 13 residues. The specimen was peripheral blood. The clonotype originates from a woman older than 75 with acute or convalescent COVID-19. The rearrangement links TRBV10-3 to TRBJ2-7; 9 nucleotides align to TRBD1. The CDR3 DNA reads TGTGCCATCAGTCCCGGGACAGGGAGCGAGCAGTACTTC. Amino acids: CAISPGTGSEQYF.